One sample yielded the 3 T cell receptor beta chains listed below, sequenced in a study of OX40 agonist ivuxolimab in advanced cancers. Only in-frame clones appear in the TCRdb table, and some are missing; sequencing was by immunoSEQ multiplex PCR. Of around 65,000 clones in the sample, about four fifths were seen once. The material was CD4+ or CD8+ T cells sorted from blood, obtained in a trial of the OX40 agonist ivuxolimab. The receptors were gathered from an adult with an advanced solid tumor such as melanoma, head and neck, liver or kidney cancer.

The chain has TRBV23-1 and TRBJ2-1; the D gene could be TRBD1 or TRBD2 (5 bases each). TRBV23-1 is designated an ORF whose function remains uncertain. The ends were cut back, 6 bases at V and 8 bases at J, with 14 bases in the middle. This CDR3 contains 13 residues. In DNA form, the CDR3 reads TGCGCCAGCAGCCGGGACCTGAGGGATGAGCAGTTCTTC. Protein: CASSRDLRDEQFF.

J is TRBJ1-2 and V is TRBV28; D gene uncertain. Germline V CDR1 and CDR2: MDHEN, SYDVKM. V lost 4 bases and J lost 8, with 17 bases in between. This CDR3 has 14 residues. CDR3 protein: CASSSPKSRRGYTF. The CDR3 region has the DNA TGTGCCAGCAGTTCCCCAAAGTCCAGGAGAGGCTACACCTTC.

The rearrangement uses TRBV11-3 and TRBJ2-1; TRBD2 agrees at 10 bases. There are 17 residues in the CDR3. From germline, CDR1 is SGHNT and CDR2 YENEEA. V was clipped by 0 bases and J by 7 bases; unmatched bases: 9. CDR3 amino acids: CASSLEASGRGSNEQFF. DNA for the CDR3: TGTGCCAGCAGCTTAGAGGCTAGCGGGAGAGGTTCAAATGAGCAGTTCTTC.